These 6 T cell receptor beta chains came from one sample sequenced in a study of beta chain features in type 1 diabetes. Study results and limitations: Among patients with Type 1 diabetes, TCRB CDR3s were moderately but significantly shorter in every one of the four CD4+ subsets.

The antigens for these receptors are not known. TCRB transcripts that were expressed got sequenced, as all of the isolated RNA had been reverse transcribed. Libraries were prepared by immunoSEQ multiplex PCR; TCRdb keeps only in-frame clonotypes and omits some of them. Of nearly 350,000 clones in the sample, 9.3% are singletons; the top ten hold roughly 1%. Sequencing was carried out using central memory CD4+ T cells from blood. The receptors were sampled from a man younger than 45 with type 1 diabetes.

The gene calls are TRBV2 and TRBJ1-5, with D possibly TRBD1 on 5 matching bases. V gave up 7 bases and J gave up 7 bases, with 14 bases separating them. The CDR3 is 13 residues long. The germline CDR1 and CDR2 sequences are SNHLY and FYNNEI. The chain's CDR3 is CASTQEGNQPQHF. CDR3 bases: TGTGCCAGCACCCAGGAGGGGAACCAGCCCCAGCATTTT.

This chain connects TRBV11-3 to TRBJ2-3; a possible D gene is TRBD1 (6 bases). The CDR3 is made up of 19 amino acids. Trimming removed 5 bases at V and 1 base at J, with 25 bases between. CDR1 is SGHNT and CDR2 is YENEEA in the germline V gene. The CDR3 DNA follows: TGTGCCAGCAGCCTTAGAGTCACCGGGACACGGTTTGGCACAGATACGCAGTATTTT. Translation: CASSLRVTGTRFGTDTQYF.

The rearrangement joins TRBV5-4 to TRBJ2-6; D remains ambiguous. Per germline, CDR1 SGHNT and CDR2 YYREEE (reference sequence). This CDR3 is built from 15 residues. Deletions cut 5 bases from V and 0 bases from J, with 9 bases between. The CDR3 region has the DNA TGTGCCAGCAGTCCCGATCGCTCTGGGGCCAACGTCCTGACTTTC. Translating gives CASSPDRSGANVLTF.

This clone was picked up many times. The sample has other DNA sequences that encode this CDR3 too. The chain links TRBV7-9 to TRBJ2-3; D remains unclear. The CDR3 consists of 11 residues. The V end lost 2 bases, the J end lost 6 bases, and 3 bases lay between the germline ends. Germline loops: CDR1 SEHNR, CDR2 FQNEAQ (reference sequence). CDR3: CASSLRDTQYF. CDR3 DNA: TGTGCCAGCAGCTTACGGGATACGCAGTATTTT.

The chain links TRBV7-2 to TRBJ2-5; D possibly corresponds to TRBD2 (5 bases). There are 14 residues in the CDR3. Looked up from germline, CDR1 is SGHTA and CDR2 is FQGNSA. The V end lost 0 bases, the J end lost 5 bases, and 10 bases lay between the germline ends. CDR3 nucleotides: TGTGCCAGCAGCTTAGCGGGAACGGGGGAGACCCAGTACTTC. Amino acid sequence: CASSLAGTGETQYF.

This clone appeared a few times. The junction departs from germline at one end; a sequencing error may be responsible. This chain joins TRBV2 and TRBJ2-5; 12 bases are shared with TRBD2. This CDR3 comprises 15 residues. From germline, CDR1 is SNHLY and CDR2 FYNNEI. For the CDR3, the DNA is TGTGCCAGCAGCGAGACTAGCGGGGGCCAAGGGACCCAGTACTTC. Protein: CASSETSGGQGTQYF.